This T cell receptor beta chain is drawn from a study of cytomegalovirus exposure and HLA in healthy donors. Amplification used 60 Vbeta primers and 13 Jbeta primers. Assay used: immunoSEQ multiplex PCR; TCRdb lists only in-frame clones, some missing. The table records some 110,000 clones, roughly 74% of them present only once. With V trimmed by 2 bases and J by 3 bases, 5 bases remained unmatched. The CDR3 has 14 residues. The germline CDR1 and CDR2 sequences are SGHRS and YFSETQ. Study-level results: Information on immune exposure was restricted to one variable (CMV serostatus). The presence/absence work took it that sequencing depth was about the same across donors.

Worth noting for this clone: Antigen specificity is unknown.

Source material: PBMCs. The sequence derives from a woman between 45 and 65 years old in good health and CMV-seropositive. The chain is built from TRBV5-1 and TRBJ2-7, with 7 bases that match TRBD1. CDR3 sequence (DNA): TGCGCCAGCAGCTTCCTACAGGGGAACTACGAGCAGTACTTC. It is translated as CASSFLQGNYEQYF.